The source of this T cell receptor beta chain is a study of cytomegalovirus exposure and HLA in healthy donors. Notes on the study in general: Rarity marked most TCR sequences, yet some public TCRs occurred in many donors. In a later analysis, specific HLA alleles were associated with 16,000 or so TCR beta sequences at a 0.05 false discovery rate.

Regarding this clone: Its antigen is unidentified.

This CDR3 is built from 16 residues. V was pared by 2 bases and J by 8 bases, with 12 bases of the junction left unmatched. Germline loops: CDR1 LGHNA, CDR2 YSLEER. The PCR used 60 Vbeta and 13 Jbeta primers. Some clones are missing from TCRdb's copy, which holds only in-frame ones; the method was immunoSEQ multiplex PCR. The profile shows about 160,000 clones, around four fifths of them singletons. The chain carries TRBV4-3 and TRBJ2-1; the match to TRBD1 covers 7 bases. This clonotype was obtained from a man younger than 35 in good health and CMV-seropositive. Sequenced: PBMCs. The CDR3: CASSQRNLQGTHEQFF. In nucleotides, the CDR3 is TGCGCCAGCAGCCAAAGGAACCTACAGGGGACCCATGAGCAGTTCTTC.